The T cell receptor beta chain under discussion was sequenced for a study of T cell changes during pregnancy in multiple sclerosis. The assay was immunoSEQ multiplex PCR, and TCRdb's table has in-frame clones only and misses some. The table has approximately 45,000 clones, 92% seen once. This clone was seen a few times. The J segment lost 5 bases and the V segment lost 4 bases, leaving 5 bases of the junction unmatched. There are 15 residues in the CDR3. From germline, CDR1 is SNHLY and CDR2 FYNNEI. The specimen comprised CD4+ T cells from peripheral blood mononuclear cells, sampled in the second trimester of pregnancy. The receptor was isolated from a female donor in good health, enrolled as a control in a pregnancy study. The chain employs TRBV2 and TRBJ1-6; 7 nucleotides match TRBD1. For the CDR3, the DNA is TGTGCCAGCAGTGGACAGGGTCCGAATAATTCACCCCTCCACTTT. Its protein product is CASSGQGPNNSPLHF.